This passage covers 19 T cell receptor beta chains from one sample sequenced in a study of OX40 agonist ivuxolimab in advanced cancers. Clones were read by immunoSEQ multiplex PCR, and TCRdb kept only the in-frame ones, dropping some. The sample records roughly 70,000 clones, around 90% being singletons. Material: CD4+ or CD8+ T cells sorted from blood, obtained in a trial of the OX40 agonist ivuxolimab. These receptors were obtained from an adult with an advanced solid tumor such as melanoma, head and neck, liver or kidney cancer.

This clone was picked up one time. The gene calls are TRBV4-3 and TRBJ2-6; 8 bases are shared with TRBD1. With 0 bases clipped from V and 0 bases from J, the junction kept 7 bases outside the gene matches. This CDR3 comprises 19 residues. Germline V gene lookup returns CDR1 LGHNA and CDR2 YSLEER. The CDR3 sequence: CASSQESAGGSSGANVLTF. DNA of the CDR3: TGCGCCAGCAGCCAAGAGTCGGCAGGGGGCAGCTCTGGGGCCAACGTCCTGACTTTC.

This rearrangement joins TRBV11-2 to TRBJ2-4, with D perhaps matching TRBD2 (5 bases). Germline V gene lookup returns CDR1 SGHAT and CDR2 FQNNGV. V was clipped by 2 bases and J by 1 base, with 12 bases between them. The CDR3 sequence is 16 residues long. The CDR3: CASSLNGVGAKNIQYF. For the CDR3, the DNA is TGTGCCAGCAGCTTAAACGGGGTGGGGGCCAAAAACATTCAGTACTTC.

The table lists this clone with a count of one. The V gene is TRBV6-1, the J gene TRBJ1-5; no clear D. Germline V gene sequence: CDR1 MNHNS, CDR2 SASEGT. V was trimmed by 4 bases and J by 5 bases, leaving 3 bases between them. The length of the CDR3 is 11 residues. In DNA form, the CDR3 reads TGTGCCAGCAGTGGGGATCAGCCCCAGCATTTT. Translated, it gives CASSGDQPQHF.

This clone showed up just once. V usage is TRBV28 and J usage is TRBJ2-1; 7 bases fit TRBD1. From germline, CDR1 is MDHEN and CDR2 SYDVKM. After removal of 1 base from V and 3 bases from J, the junction contained 3 bases not matched to a gene. This CDR3 comprises 15 residues. The CDR3 DNA is TGTGCCAGCAGTTTATCACAGGGGTTCTACAATGAGCAGTTCTTC. Translated: CASSLSQGFYNEQFF.

This clone was counted between two and nine times. This sequence joins TRBV5-1 and TRBJ2-2; 7 bases match TRBD1. This CDR3 has 14 amino acids. Germline CDR1 and CDR2: SGHRS and YFSETQ. Losses at the gene ends were 5 bases for V and 4 bases for J; bases not matched to a gene: 5. The CDR3 nucleotides are TGCGCCAGCAGTGACAGGGTGAGCACCGGGGAGCTGTTTTTT. Translating it yields CASSDRVSTGELFF.

The chain recombines TRBV4-1 with TRBJ2-7; D may correspond to TRBD1 or TRBD2 (6 bases each). V lost 0 bases and J 2 bases, leaving 17 bases between the germline ends. The CDR3 is 17 amino acids. Germline-derived CDR1 and CDR2 are MGHRA and YSYEKL. Written as DNA, the CDR3 is TGCGCCAGCAGCCAAGATCCGGGGGCCCTCTATACCTACGAGCAGTACTTC. Translating gives CASSQDPGALYTYEQYF.

The rearrangement joins TRBV29-1 to TRBJ2-1; tentative D call: TRBD1 (6 bases). Germline V gives CDR1 SQVTM, CDR2 ANQGSEA. This CDR3 comprises 15 residues. V was clipped by 6 bases and J by 10 bases, with 25 bases between them. CDR3 sequence: CSVERWGRGIGEQFF. CDR3 DNA: TGCAGCGTGGAAAGGTGGGGCAGGGGCATTGGAGAGCAGTTCTTC.

This chain joins TRBV5-1 and TRBJ1-3; 8 bases agree with TRBD1. Trimming at V came to 3 bases and at J to 2 bases, leaving 10 bases not matched to a gene. Per the germline V gene, CDR1 is SGHRS and CDR2 is YFSETQ. This CDR3 spans 17 amino acids. In nucleotides, the CDR3 is TGCGCCAGCAGCTATCCCGGGACAGGCGAGGCTGGAAACACCATATATTTT. Its protein is CASSYPGTGEAGNTIYF.

The rearrangement joins TRBV7-2 to TRBJ2-3; either TRBD1 or TRBD2 may fit D (5 bases each). The CDR3 loop spans 17 amino acids. Germline V gene lookup returns CDR1 SGHTA and CDR2 FQGNSA. Trimming stripped 1 base from V and 8 bases from J, with 22 bases between. The CDR3 is CASSLGTAVGAFGTQYF. The DNA of the CDR3 is TGTGCCAGCAGCTTAGGCACGGCGGTCGGGGCGTTTGGTACGCAGTATTTT.

The chain employs TRBV18 and TRBJ2-7; the D gene could be TRBD1 or TRBD2 (5 bases each). The CDR3 has 15 residues. The germline gives CDR1 KGHSH, CDR2 LQKENI. V was shortened by 1 base and J by 1 base, with 11 bases between the two germline ends. CDR3 loop: CASSPQGRESYEQYF. CDR3 sequence (DNA): TGTGCCAGCTCACCACAGGGACGGGAATCCTACGAGCAGTACTTC.

The chain uses TRBV7-2 and TRBJ2-1; maybe TRBD1 (6 bases). The germline CDR1 and CDR2 sequences are SGHTA and FQGNSA. The CDR3 spans 17 residues. V was clipped by 5 bases and J by 9 bases, with 26 bases between them. The CDR3 DNA is TGTGCCAGCAGCGCAACTCGAGGGCAGGGGCCTTCGGGTGAGCAGTTCTTC. This translates into CASSATRGQGPSGEQFF.

This clone was detected once. CDR3 coding DNA: TGTGCCAGCAGCTTGCGGCTAAGCGGGAGGGTGGATACGCAGTATTTT. Amino acid sequence: CASSLRLSGRVDTQYF. The J gene is TRBJ2-3, the V gene TRBV5-4; 10 positions agree with TRBD2. CDR3 length equals 16 residues. Germline V gives CDR1 SGHNT, CDR2 YYREEE (reference sequence). Trimming took 1 base from V and 6 from J; bases not matched to a gene: 8.

The rearrangement uses TRBV27 and TRBJ1-2, with a tentative D call TRBD1 (6 bases). The CDR3 spans 15 residues. Looked up from germline, CDR1 is MNHEY and CDR2 is SMNVEV (reference sequence). Deletions cut 5 bases from V and 9 bases from J, with 22 bases between. CDR3 residues: CASSGLGASKLSYTF. CDR3 DNA sequence: TGTGCCAGCAGTGGGCTGGGGGCTTCAAAATTAAGCTACACCTTC.

The genes are TRBV28 and TRBJ1-5; the D is unclear. V was cut by 4 bases and J by 4 bases, with 11 bases left in between. CDR3 length: 14 residues. Germline V gene sequence: CDR1 MDHEN, CDR2 SYDVKM. CDR3 DNA: TGTGCCAGCAGTTCATCTCCCAGGAATCAGCCCCAGCATTTT. It yields the protein CASSSSPRNQPQHF. Supplemented by reference TRBV28 and TRBJ1-5, the full variable domain reads DVKVTQSSRYLVKRTGEKVFLECVQDMDHENMFWYRQDPGLGLRLIYFSYDVKMKEKGDIPEGYSVSREKKERFSLILESASTNQTSMYLCASSSSPRNQPQHFGDGTRLSIL.

CDR3 loop: CASSQRTGSSYNEQFF. The CDR3 nucleotides are TGTGCCAGCAGCCAACGGACAGGCAGCTCCTACAATGAGCAGTTCTTC. This chain links TRBV14 with TRBJ2-1; TRBD1 matches at 7 bases. This CDR3 is 16 amino acids long. Germline CDR1 and CDR2: SGHDN and FVKESK. V lost 2 bases and J lost 0; bases outside the gene matches: 4.

The chain combines TRBV2 with TRBJ1-2, with 7 bases matching TRBD1. With 4 bases clipped from V and 5 bases from J, the junction kept 13 bases outside the gene matches. The germline V gene encodes CDR1 SNHLY and CDR2 FYNNEI. CDR3 length: 16 residues. The CDR3 sequence: CASSGGRDSGRYGYTF. DNA of the CDR3: TGTGCCAGCAGTGGGGGGAGGGACAGCGGGCGTTATGGCTACACCTTC.

J is TRBJ2-7 and V is TRBV27; 7 nucleotides align to TRBD2. This CDR3 contains 15 residues. The V segment lost 2 bases and the J segment 7 bases; nucleotides outside the gene matches: 11. Germline values: CDR1 MNHEY, CDR2 SMNVEV (reference sequence). The CDR3 reads CASSLGGTPGGEQYF. In DNA form, the CDR3 reads TGTGCCAGCAGTTTAGGCGGGACTCCCGGGGGGGAGCAGTACTTC.

The chain joins TRBV28 to TRBJ2-4; 8 nucleotides match TRBD2. The germline V gene has CDR1 MDHEN and CDR2 SYDVKM. This CDR3 contains 19 residues. Trimming cost V 7 bases and J 0 bases; bases outside gene matches: 17. The CDR3 loop is CASTPVERGTLLAKNIQYF. Here the CDR3 DNA reads TGTGCCAGCACCCCAGTGGAGCGGGGGACTTTACTAGCCAAAAACATTCAGTACTTC.

For the CDR3, the DNA is TGTGCCAGCAGTAAACCGGCAATACTAAACACTGAAGCTTTCTTT. This codes for CASSKPAILNTEAFF. This sequence joins TRBV5-4 and TRBJ1-1, with unresolved D. Germline assignment: CDR1 SGHNT and CDR2 YYREEE (reference sequence). The V gene lost 5 bases and the J gene lost 2 bases, with 16 bases spanning the gap. The CDR3 contains 15 residues.